A single sample gave rise to the 25 T cell receptor beta chains below, sequenced in a study of shared clonotypes between healthy human individuals. The data were produced by immunoSEQ multiplex PCR, yet TCRdb's version contains in-frame clones alone and is incomplete. The repertoire holds about 2.3 million clones, with just over 90% as singletons. The sequencing sample was made of naive CD4+ T cells from PBMCs. The subset: CD45RA+ positively selected. These TCRs come from a young man in good health. Some clones in this sample may be carry-over from other donors' samples.

The gene calls are TRBV11-2 and TRBJ2-1, with 9 bases identical to TRBD1. After removal of 3 bases from V and 5 bases from J, the junction contained 11 bases not matched to a gene. The germline gives CDR1 SGHAT, CDR2 FQNNGV. This CDR3 contains 17 residues. CDR3 in DNA: TGTGCCAGCAGCTTTTTTATCGGACAGGGGCTCCACAATGAGCAGTTCTTC. Residues: CASSFFIGQGLHNEQFF.

For this clone: The same CDR3 arises from other DNA sequences in this sample as well. The chain links TRBV7-2 to TRBJ2-2; unclear D gene. The CDR3 has 13 residues. Trimming left V 2 bases short and J 4 bases short, with 5 bases between. CDR1 is SGHTA and CDR2 is FQGNSA in the germline V gene. CDR3 sequence reads: CASSLRSTGELFF. CDR3 coding DNA: TGTGCCAGCAGCTTAAGGAGCACCGGGGAGCTGTTTTTT.

The V gene is TRBV4-1, the J gene TRBJ2-7; D may match TRBD1 or TRBD2 (7 bases each). This CDR3 comprises 15 residues. V lost 0 bases and J 3 bases, leaving 12 bases between the germline ends. From germline, CDR1 is MGHRA and CDR2 YSYEKL. The CDR3 protein is CASSQDQGGSYEQYF. In DNA, the CDR3 is TGCGCCAGCAGCCAAGATCAGGGGGGGAGCTACGAGCAGTACTTC.

The chain joins TRBV15 to TRBJ2-7; D is unresolved. The CDR3 has 13 amino acids. Germline values: CDR1 LNHNV, CDR2 YYDKDF (reference sequence). The V and J ends lost 0 bases and 5 bases respectively, with 8 bases between them. CDR3 nucleotides: TGTGCCACCAGCAGAGATCGGAGTAACGAGCAGTACTTC. Protein product: CATSRDRSNEQYF.

The gene calls are TRBV19 and TRBJ2-5; 8 bases are a match to TRBD1. Germline trimming cut 7 bases from V and 2 bases from J; bases unmatched to any gene: 12. Germline V gene data show CDR1 as LNHDA and CDR2 as SQIVND (reference sequence). The CDR3 loop spans 16 amino acids. CDR3 nucleotide sequence: TGTGCCAGTACCGGGTACCCGGGGACAGGTCAAGAGACCCAGTACTTC. Residues: CASTGYPGTGQETQYF.

The J gene is TRBJ2-1, the V gene TRBV10-3, with D uncertain. In germline, CDR1 is ENHRY, CDR2 SYGVKD. The CDR3 is made up of 14 amino acids. Between the trimmed V and J ends, which lost 7 bases and 0 bases, there was a span of 10 bases. The CDR3 DNA reads as TGTGCCATCACCGCTGATAGCTCCTACAATGAGCAGTTCTTC. Translation: CAITADSSYNEQFF.

Note on this clone: Within the sample, other DNA sequences also encode this same CDR3. The rearrangement links TRBV5-6 to TRBJ2-6; D unclear. V was clipped by 2 bases and J by 4 bases, with 10 bases between them. Germline CDR1 SGHDT, CDR2 YYEEEE. CDR3 length: 15 residues. This chain's CDR3 is CASSLWGAGANVLTF. DNA for the CDR3: TGTGCCAGCAGCTTATGGGGTGCCGGGGCCAACGTCCTGACTTTC.

The table lists this clone with a count of one. The chain employs TRBV6-1 and TRBJ1-3; TRBD1 might be the D (5 bases). Germline-derived CDR1 and CDR2 are MNHNS and SASEGT. V was cut by 3 bases and J by 0 bases, with 9 bases left in between. The CDR3 totals 15 residues. Here the CDR3 DNA reads TGTGCCAGCAGTGAGGGACCTCCCTCTGGAAACACCATATATTTT. Protein sequence: CASSEGPPSGNTIYF.

The chain links TRBV7-7 to TRBJ2-2; D gene ambiguous. CDR1 and CDR2 from the germline V gene are SSHAT and FNYEAQ (reference sequence). The CDR3 covers 15 residues. V lost 3 bases and J lost 4, with 12 bases in between. CDR3: CASSLAPSSTGELFF. The CDR3 nucleotides are TGTGCCAGCAGCTTGGCCCCATCGAGCACCGGGGAGCTGTTTTTT. The whole variable domain, filled in from reference TRBV7-7 and TRBJ2-2, reads GAGVSQSPRYKVTKRGQDVTLRCDPISSHATLYWYQQALGQGPEFLTYFNYEAQPDKSGLPSDRFSAERPEGSISTLTIQRTEQRDSAMYRCASSLAPSSTGELFFGEGSRLTVL.

V gene TRBV5-6 combines with J gene TRBJ2-5; 7 bases are a match to TRBD2. The trim removed 6 bases at V and 4 bases at J, leaving 12 bases unmatched. The CDR3 loop spans 15 amino acids. Germline-derived CDR1 and CDR2 are SGHDT and YYEEEE. CDR3 amino acids: CASNTGLGGTETQYF. In nucleotides, the CDR3 is TGTGCCAGCAACACCGGACTAGGAGGGACAGAGACCCAGTACTTC.

The rearrangement uses TRBV15 and TRBJ2-3; no firm D call. Germline lookup yields CDR1 LNHNV and CDR2 YYDKDF (reference sequence). The CDR3 consists of 15 residues. The germline V and J ends were trimmed by 3 bases and 2 bases, with 12 bases remaining between them. The DNA of the CDR3 is TGTGCCACCAGCAGCAGCCCCAGTTTCACAGATACGCAGTATTTT. Its protein is CATSSSPSFTDTQYF. Full variable domain (rest looked up from reference TRBV15 and TRBJ2-3): DAMVIQNPRYQVTQFGKPVTLSCSQTLNHNVMYWYQQKSSQAPKLLFHYYDKDFNNEADTPDNFQSRRPNTSFCFLDIRSPGLGDTAMYLCATSSSPSFTDTQYFGPGTRLTVL.

Turning to this clone: At the DNA level, this CDR3 is encoded by other sequences in the same sample as well. CDR3 coding DNA: TGTGCCAGCAGCCTACCGGGGGGTTATGGCTACACCTTC. This encodes CASSLPGGYGYTF. The V gene is TRBV28, the J gene TRBJ1-2; perhaps TRBD1 as D (5 bases). V lost 6 bases and J 5 bases, leaving 13 bases between the germline ends. Germline V gene sequence: CDR1 MDHEN, CDR2 SYDVKM. The CDR3 has 13 amino acids.

V usage is TRBV2 and J usage is TRBJ2-6; 8 bases map to TRBD1. The CDR3 has 16 amino acids. Germline V CDR1 and CDR2: SNHLY, FYNNEI. V trimming: 3 bases; J trimming: 2 bases; junction bases outside the gene matches: 3. CDR3 residues: CASSEYRGTGANVLTF. CDR3 DNA: TGTGCCAGCAGTGAGTACAGGGGGACTGGGGCCAACGTCCTGACTTTC.

The V call is TRBV5-1, the J call TRBJ1-4; the D gene is possibly TRBD1 (5 bases). V was trimmed by 2 bases and J by 5 bases, leaving 13 bases between them. Germline V gene lookup returns CDR1 SGHRS and CDR2 YFSETQ. The CDR3 length is 15 residues. This CDR3 is CASSFVAGSNEKLFF. The CDR3 DNA is TGCGCCAGCAGCTTCGTGGCAGGGTCGAATGAAAAACTGTTTTTT.

The CDR3 sequence: CATSRATPGTGGKNIQYF. In DNA, the CDR3 is TGTGCCACCAGCAGGGCGACGCCAGGGACTGGTGGCAAAAACATTCAGTACTTC. This chain links TRBV15 with TRBJ2-4; D may be TRBD2 (6 bases). Trimming stripped 3 bases from V and 3 bases from J, with 21 bases between. This CDR3 region has 18 residues. CDR1 LNHNV and CDR2 YYDKDF come from the germline V gene (reference sequence).

The rearrangement uses TRBV9 and TRBJ2-2, with TRBD1 matching over 9 bases. Losses at the gene ends were 2 bases for V and 6 bases for J; bases not matched to a gene: 17. The CDR3 has 19 amino acids. Germline CDR1 is SGDLS and CDR2 is YYNGEE. Written as DNA, the CDR3 is TGTGCCAGCAGCGTCACGCTCCAGACGGGACAGGGATTTTCCGGGGAGCTGTTTTTT. Encoded protein: CASSVTLQTGQGFSGELFF.

The rearrangement links TRBV7-9 to TRBJ1-1; D not certain. Germline V gene sequence: CDR1 SEHNR, CDR2 FQNEAQ (reference sequence). This CDR3 spans 14 amino acids. Trimming cost V 1 base and J 1 base, with 7 bases left between them. CDR3 DNA sequence: TGTGCCAGCAGCTTAGTAGGGTCGAACACTGAAGCTTTCTTT. This gives the protein CASSLVGSNTEAFF.

This chain links TRBV7-9 with TRBJ2-3, with D tentatively TRBD1 (6 bases). The CDR3 totals 15 residues. Germline CDR1 SEHNR, CDR2 FQNEAQ (reference sequence). Trimming pared 3 bases from V and 3 bases from J, leaving 13 bases between. This CDR3 reads CASSFAGGETDTQYF. The CDR3 bases are TGTGCCAGCAGCTTCGCTGGGGGCGAGACAGATACGCAGTATTTT.

The V call is TRBV29-1, the J call TRBJ2-3, with 9 bases matching TRBD1. The trim removed 4 bases at V and 5 bases at J, leaving 4 bases unmatched. This CDR3 has 13 amino acids. Germline V lookup: CDR1 SQVTM, CDR2 ANQGSEA. As DNA, the CDR3 is TGCAGCGTTGGGGACAGGGTGAAAGATACGCAGTATTTT. It specifies CSVGDRVKDTQYF.

The J gene is TRBJ1-1, the V gene TRBV14; maybe TRBD1 (5 bases). This CDR3 has 14 amino acids. Germline assignment: CDR1 SGHDN and CDR2 FVKESK. V was cut by 1 base and J by 6 bases, with 12 bases left in between. For the CDR3, the DNA is TGTGCCAGCAGCCAAGGGGGACCCCTGGCTGAAGCTTTCTTT. It yields the protein CASSQGGPLAEAFF.

The count of this clone is one. In DNA form, the CDR3 reads TGTGCCAGCTCACCACGATACGGGGAGAACACTGAAGCTTTCTTT. Amino acid sequence: CASSPRYGENTEAFF. The V and J genes are TRBV18 and TRBJ1-1, with D uncertain. With 1 base removed from V and 1 base from J, the gap between germline ends came to 10 bases. CDR3 size: 15 residues. Germline CDR1 is KGHSH and CDR2 is LQKENI.

The chain recombines TRBV10-3 with TRBJ1-2, with 7 bases fitting TRBD1. With 5 bases clipped from V and 4 bases from J, the junction kept 4 bases outside the gene matches. The CDR3 runs 13 residues. CDR1 ENHRY and CDR2 SYGVKD come from the germline V gene. CDR3 sequence (DNA): TGTGCCATCAGTCCGGGACAGAGCTATGGCTACACCTTC. This translates into CAISPGQSYGYTF.

The rearrangement joins TRBV6-5 to TRBJ2-7; 8 positions agree with TRBD1. The length of the CDR3 is 15 residues. Germline-derived CDR1 and CDR2 are MNHEY and SVGAGI. J gave up 6 bases and V 4 bases, and 11 bases lay outside the gene matches. The CDR3 spells CASSSPRQGIREQYF. CDR3 coding DNA: TGTGCCAGCAGTTCACCAAGACAGGGGATCCGCGAGCAGTACTTC.

About this clone: One junction end disagrees with the germline gene, perhaps due to a read error. The same CDR3 arises from other DNA sequences in this sample as well. The genes are TRBV7-9 and TRBJ1-5; D possibly corresponds to TRBD1 (6 bases). The CDR3 has 13 amino acids. Germline CDR1 reads SEHNR; CDR2 reads FQNEAQ (reference sequence). The CDR3 loop reads CASSLQGDQPQHF. In DNA, the CDR3 is TGCGCCAGCAGCTTACAGGGAGACCAGCCCCAGCATTTT.

The J gene is TRBJ2-5, the V gene TRBV9; 8 positions match TRBD1. CDR3 size: 14 residues. In germline, CDR1 is SGDLS, CDR2 YYNGEE. V dropped 2 bases and J dropped 3; count of bases not matched to a gene: 3. The CDR3 sequence is CASSVTGGEETQYF. The CDR3 DNA is TGTGCCAGCAGCGTCACAGGGGGAGAAGAGACCCAGTACTTC. Variable domain in full (rest from reference TRBV9 and TRBJ2-5): DSGVTQTPKHLITATGQRVTLRCSPRSGDLSVYWYQQSLDQGLQFLIQYYNGEERAKGNILERFSAQQFPDLHSELNLSSLELGDSALYFCASSVTGGEETQYFGPGTRLLVL.